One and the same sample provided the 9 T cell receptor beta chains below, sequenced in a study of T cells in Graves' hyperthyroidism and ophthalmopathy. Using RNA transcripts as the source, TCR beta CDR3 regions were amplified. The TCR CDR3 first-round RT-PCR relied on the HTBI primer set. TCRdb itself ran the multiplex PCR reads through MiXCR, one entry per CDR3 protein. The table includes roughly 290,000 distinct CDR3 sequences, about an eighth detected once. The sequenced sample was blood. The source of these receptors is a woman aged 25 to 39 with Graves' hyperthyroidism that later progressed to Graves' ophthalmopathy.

The CDR3 bases are TGTGCCAGCAGCTTTACGGGACTCATCTCTGGAAACACCATATATTTT. It encodes CASSFTGLISGNTIYF. V gene TRBV5-4 combines with J gene TRBJ1-3, with TRBD1 as a possible D gene (5 bases). Trimming stripped 2 bases from V and 0 bases from J, with 12 bases between. The CDR3 contains 16 residues. The germline CDR1 and CDR2 sequences are SGHNT and YYREEE (reference sequence). Looking up the rest from reference TRBV5-4 and TRBJ1-3 gives the full variable domain: ETGVTQSPTHLIKTRGQQVTLRCSSQSGHNTVSWYQQALGQGPQFIFQYYREEENGRGNFPPRFSGLQFPNYSSELNVNALELDDSALYLCASSFTGLISGNTIYFGEGSWLTVV.

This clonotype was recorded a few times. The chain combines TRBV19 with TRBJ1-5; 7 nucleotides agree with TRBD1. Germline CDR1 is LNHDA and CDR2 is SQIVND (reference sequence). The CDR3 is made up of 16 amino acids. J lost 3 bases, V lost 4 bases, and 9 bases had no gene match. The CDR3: CASSKQPGTDNQPQHF. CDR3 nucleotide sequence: TGTGCCAGTAGTAAACAACCAGGGACAGACAATCAGCCCCAGCATTTT.

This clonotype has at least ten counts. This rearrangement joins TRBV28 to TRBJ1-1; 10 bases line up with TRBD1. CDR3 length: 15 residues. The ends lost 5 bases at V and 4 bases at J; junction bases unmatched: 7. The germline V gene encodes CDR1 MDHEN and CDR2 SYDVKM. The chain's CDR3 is CASSPTRTGGTEAFF. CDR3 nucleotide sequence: TGTGCCAGCAGTCCGACGCGGACAGGGGGCACTGAAGCTTTCTTT. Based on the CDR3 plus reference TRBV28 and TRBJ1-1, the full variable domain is DVKVTQSSRYLVKRTGEKVFLECVQDMDHENMFWYRQDPGLGLRLIYFSYDVKMKEKGDIPEGYSVSREKKERFSLILESASTNQTSMYLCASSPTRTGGTEAFFGQGTRLTVV.

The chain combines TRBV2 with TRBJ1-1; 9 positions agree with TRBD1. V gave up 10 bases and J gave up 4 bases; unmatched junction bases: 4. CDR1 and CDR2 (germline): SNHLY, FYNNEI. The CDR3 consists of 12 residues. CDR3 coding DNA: TGTGCCACCCTACAGGGGGCCACTGAAGCTTTCTTT. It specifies CATLQGATEAFF.

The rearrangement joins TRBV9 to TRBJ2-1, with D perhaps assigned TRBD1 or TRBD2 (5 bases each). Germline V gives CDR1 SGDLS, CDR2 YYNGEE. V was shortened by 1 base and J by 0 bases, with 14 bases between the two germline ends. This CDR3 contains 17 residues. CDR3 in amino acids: CASSVYSGPTSYNEQFF. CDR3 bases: TGTGCCAGCAGCGTATACTCGGGACCAACCTCCTACAATGAGCAGTTCTTC. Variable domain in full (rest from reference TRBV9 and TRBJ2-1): DSGVTQTPKHLITATGQRVTLRCSPRSGDLSVYWYQQSLDQGLQFLIQYYNGEERAKGNILERFSAQQFPDLHSELNLSSLELGDSALYFCASSVYSGPTSYNEQFFGPGTRLTVL.

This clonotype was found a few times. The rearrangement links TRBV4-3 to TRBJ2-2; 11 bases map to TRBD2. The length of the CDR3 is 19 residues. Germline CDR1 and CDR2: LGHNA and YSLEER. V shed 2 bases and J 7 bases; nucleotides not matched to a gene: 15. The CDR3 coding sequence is TGCGCCAGCAGCCAAACGACAGGGGTGGTTGGGACTAGCGGCGGGGAGCTGTTTTTT. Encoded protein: CASSQTTGVVGTSGGELFF.

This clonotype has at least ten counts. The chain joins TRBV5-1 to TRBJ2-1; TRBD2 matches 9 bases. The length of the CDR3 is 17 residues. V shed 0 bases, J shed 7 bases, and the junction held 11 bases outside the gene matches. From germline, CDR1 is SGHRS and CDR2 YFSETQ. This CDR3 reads CASSLGGSSGVKNEQFF. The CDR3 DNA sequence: TGCGCCAGCAGCTTGGGAGGGTCTAGCGGGGTCAAAAATGAGCAGTTCTTC.

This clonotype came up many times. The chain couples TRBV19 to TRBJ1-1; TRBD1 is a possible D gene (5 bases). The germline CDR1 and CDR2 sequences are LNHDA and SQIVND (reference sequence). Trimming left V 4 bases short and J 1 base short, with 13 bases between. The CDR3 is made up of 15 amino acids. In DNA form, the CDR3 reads TGTGCCAGTAGTACCCTTGAGGACACGAACACTGAAGCTTTCTTT. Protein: CASSTLEDTNTEAFF.

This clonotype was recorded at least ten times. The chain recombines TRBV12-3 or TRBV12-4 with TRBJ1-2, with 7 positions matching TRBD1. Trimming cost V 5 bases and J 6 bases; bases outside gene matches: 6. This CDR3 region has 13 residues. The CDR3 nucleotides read TGTGCCAGCAGTGATCAGGGGGTAGATGGCTACACCTTC. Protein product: CASSDQGVDGYTF.